This TCR beta chain was sequenced during a study of CD8+CD57+ T cells in acquired aplastic anemia. The CDR3 runs to 15 residues. Germline CDR1 and CDR2: SGHRS and YFSETQ. For sequencing, patients were chosen who had shown expansion of CD8+CD57+ cells by flow cytometry. Severe acquired aplastic anemia was diagnosed in all patients. This clonotype showed up just once. A much more abundant neighbour one base away suggests this may be a read error. Profiling of TCR beta VDJ combinations and CDR3 sequences used genomic DNA as template. TCRdb passed the reads through MiXCR, listing each CDR3 protein once. The profile covers 150,000 to 160,000 distinct CDR3 sequences, with approximately 52% appearing a single time and approximately 12% taken by the ten largest.

The sequencing input was sorted CD4+, CD8+, or CD8+CD57+ T cells (not recorded which) from PBMCs. The chain carries TRBV5-1 and TRBJ2-1, with D unresolved. The DNA end lines up better with TRBJ2-7; the J call may be wrong. The clonotype originates from a human donor with aplastic anemia. CDR3 residues: CASPLGFYSYNEQYF. CDR3 DNA sequence: TGCGCCAGTCCCTTGGGATTCTACTCCTACAATGAGCAGTACTTC.